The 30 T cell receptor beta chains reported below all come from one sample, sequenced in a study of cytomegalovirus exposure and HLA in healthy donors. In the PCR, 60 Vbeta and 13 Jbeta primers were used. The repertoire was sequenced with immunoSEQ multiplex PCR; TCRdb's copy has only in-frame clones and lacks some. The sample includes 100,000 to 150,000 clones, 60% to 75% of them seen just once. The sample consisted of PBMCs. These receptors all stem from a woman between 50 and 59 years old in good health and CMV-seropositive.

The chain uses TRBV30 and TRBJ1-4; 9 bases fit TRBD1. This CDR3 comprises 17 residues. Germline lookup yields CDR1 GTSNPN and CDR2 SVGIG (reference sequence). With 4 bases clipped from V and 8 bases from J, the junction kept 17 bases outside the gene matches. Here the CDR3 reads CAWTAIRGQGRGEKLFF. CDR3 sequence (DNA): TGTGCCTGGACCGCTATCCGGGGACAGGGAAGGGGCGAAAAACTGTTTTTT.

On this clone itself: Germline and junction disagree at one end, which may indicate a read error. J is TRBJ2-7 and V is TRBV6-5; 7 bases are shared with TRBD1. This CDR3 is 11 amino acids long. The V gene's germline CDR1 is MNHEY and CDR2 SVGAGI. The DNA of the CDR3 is TGTGCCTGTAACAGGGGCTACGGGCAGTACTTC. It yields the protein CACNRGYGQYF.

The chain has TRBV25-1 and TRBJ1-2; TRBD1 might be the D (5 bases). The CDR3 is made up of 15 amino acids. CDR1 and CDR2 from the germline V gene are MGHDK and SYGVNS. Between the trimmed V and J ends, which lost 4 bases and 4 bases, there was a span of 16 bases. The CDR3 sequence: CASSATGALGYGYTF. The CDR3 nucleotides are TGTGCCAGCAGTGCCACTGGGGCTCTAGGCTATGGCTACACCTTC.

The CDR3 region has the DNA TGTGCCAGCAGCTTACAGGGAATGAACACTGAAGCTTTCTTT. It codes for CASSLQGMNTEAFF. The V and J genes are TRBV5-4 and TRBJ1-1, with D possibly matching TRBD1 (6 bases). The CDR3 has 14 residues. Germline CDR1 reads SGHNT; CDR2 reads YYREEE (reference sequence). Trimming took 2 bases from V and 0 from J, leaving 8 bases between them.

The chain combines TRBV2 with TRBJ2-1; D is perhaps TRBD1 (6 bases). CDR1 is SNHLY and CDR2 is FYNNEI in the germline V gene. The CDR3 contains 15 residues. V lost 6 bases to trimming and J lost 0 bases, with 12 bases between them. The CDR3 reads CASSARDNSYNEQFF. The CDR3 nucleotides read TGTGCCAGCAGCGCCCGGGACAACTCCTACAATGAGCAGTTCTTC.

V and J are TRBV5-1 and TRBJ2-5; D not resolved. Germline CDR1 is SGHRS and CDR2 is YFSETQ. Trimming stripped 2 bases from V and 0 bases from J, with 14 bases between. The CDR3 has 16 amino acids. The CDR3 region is CASSFAARSYQETQYF. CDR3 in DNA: TGCGCCAGCAGCTTCGCCGCGAGATCTTACCAAGAGACCCAGTACTTC.

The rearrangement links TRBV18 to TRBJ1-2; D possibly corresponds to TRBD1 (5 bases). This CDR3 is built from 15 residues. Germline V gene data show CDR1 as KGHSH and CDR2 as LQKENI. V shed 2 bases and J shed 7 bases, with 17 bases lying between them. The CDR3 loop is CASSPSPIGQGGYTF. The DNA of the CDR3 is TGTGCCAGCTCACCATCTCCCATCGGGCAGGGTGGCTACACCTTC.

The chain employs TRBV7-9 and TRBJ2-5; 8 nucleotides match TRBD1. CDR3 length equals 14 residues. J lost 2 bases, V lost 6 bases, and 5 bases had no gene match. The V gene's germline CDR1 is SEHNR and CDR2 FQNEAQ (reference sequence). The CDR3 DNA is TGTGCCAGCAGTGGGGACAGGAATCAAGAGACCCAGTACTTC. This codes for CASSGDRNQETQYF.

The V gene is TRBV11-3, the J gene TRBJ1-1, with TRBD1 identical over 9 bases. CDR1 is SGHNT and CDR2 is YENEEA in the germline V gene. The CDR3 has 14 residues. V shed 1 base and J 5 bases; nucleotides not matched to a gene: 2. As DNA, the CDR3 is TGTGCCAGCAGCTTAGGGACAGGGGATACTGAAGCTTTCTTT. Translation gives CASSLGTGDTEAFF.

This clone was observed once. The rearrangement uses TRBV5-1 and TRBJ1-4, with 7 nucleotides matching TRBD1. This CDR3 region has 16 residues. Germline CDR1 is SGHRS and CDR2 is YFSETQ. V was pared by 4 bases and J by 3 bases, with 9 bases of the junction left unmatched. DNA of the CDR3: TGCGCCAGCAGCCCCGGACAGGTCGCGGCTAATGAAAAACTGTTTTTT. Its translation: CASSPGQVAANEKLFF.

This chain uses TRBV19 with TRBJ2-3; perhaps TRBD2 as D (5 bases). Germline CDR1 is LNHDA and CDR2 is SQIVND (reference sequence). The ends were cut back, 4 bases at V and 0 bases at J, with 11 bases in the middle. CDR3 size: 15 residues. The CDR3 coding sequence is TGTGCCAGTAGTAAGCAGAGGGTTAGCACAGATACGCAGTATTTT. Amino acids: CASSKQRVSTDTQYF.

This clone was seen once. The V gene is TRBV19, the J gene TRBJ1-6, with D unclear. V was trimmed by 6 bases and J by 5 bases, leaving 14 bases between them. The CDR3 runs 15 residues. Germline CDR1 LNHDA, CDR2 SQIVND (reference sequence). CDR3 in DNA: TGTGCCAGTAGCGAGGAGGGCAACCATAATTCACCCCTCCACTTT. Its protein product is CASSEEGNHNSPLHF.

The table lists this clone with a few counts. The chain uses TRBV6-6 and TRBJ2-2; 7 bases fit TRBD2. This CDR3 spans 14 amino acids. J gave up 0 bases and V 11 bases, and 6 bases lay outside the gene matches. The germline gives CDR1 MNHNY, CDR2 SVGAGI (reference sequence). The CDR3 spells CAGKSGANTGELFF. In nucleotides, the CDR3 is TGTGCCGGGAAGAGCGGGGCGAACACCGGGGAGCTGTTTTTT.

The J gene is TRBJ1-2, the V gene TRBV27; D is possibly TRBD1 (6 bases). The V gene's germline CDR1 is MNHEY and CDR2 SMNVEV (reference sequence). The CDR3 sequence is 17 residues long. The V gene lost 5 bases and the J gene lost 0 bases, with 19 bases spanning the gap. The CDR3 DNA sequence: TGTGCCAGCAGTCGGTCGATTTCAGGGGTGCCTAACTATGGCTACACCTTC. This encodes CASSRSISGVPNYGYTF.

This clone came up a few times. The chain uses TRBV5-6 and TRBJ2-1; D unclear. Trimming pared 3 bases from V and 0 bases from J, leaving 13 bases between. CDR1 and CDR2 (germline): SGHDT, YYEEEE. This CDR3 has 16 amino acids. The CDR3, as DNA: TGTGCCAGCAGCTATCGACACCCCAGCTCCTACAATGAGCAGTTCTTC. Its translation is CASSYRHPSSYNEQFF. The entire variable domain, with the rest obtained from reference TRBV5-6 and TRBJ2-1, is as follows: DAGVTQSPTHLIKTRGQQVTLRCSPKSGHDTVSWYQQALGQGPQFIFQYYEEEERQRGNFPDRFSGHQFPNYSSELNVNALLLGDSALYLCASSYRHPSSYNEQFFGPGTRLTVL.

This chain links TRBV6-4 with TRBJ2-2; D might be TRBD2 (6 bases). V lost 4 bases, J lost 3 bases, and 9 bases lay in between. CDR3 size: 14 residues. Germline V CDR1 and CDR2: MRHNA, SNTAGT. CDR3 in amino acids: CASSVGEDTGELFF. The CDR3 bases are TGTGCCAGCAGTGTTGGGGAGGACACCGGGGAGCTGTTTTTT.

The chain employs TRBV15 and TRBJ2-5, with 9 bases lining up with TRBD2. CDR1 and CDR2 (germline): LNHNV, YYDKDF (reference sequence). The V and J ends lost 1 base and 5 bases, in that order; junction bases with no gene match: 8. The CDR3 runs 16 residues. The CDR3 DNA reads TGTGCCACCAGCAGAGGTTTGCGGGGGGGTTCCGAGACCCAGTACTTC. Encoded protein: CATSRGLRGGSETQYF.

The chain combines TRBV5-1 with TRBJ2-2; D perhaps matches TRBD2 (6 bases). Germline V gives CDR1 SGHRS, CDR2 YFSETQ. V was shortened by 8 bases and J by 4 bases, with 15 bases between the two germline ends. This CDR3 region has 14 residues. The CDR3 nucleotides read TGCGCCAGTCGGTCGGTGCGGGGCACCGGGGAGCTGTTTTTT. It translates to CASRSVRGTGELFF.

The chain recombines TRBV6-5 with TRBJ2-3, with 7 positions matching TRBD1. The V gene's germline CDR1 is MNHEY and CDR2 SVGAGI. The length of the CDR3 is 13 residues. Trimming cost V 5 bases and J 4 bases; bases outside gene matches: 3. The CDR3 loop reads CASSGTVADTQYF. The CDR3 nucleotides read TGTGCCAGCAGTGGGACAGTAGCAGATACGCAGTATTTT.

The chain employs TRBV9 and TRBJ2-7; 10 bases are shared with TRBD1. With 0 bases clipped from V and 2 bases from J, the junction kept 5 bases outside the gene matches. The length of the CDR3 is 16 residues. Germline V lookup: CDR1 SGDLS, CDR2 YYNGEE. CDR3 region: CASSVEGTGVPYEQYF. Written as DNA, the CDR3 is TGTGCCAGCAGCGTAGAGGGGACAGGGGTCCCCTACGAGCAGTACTTC.

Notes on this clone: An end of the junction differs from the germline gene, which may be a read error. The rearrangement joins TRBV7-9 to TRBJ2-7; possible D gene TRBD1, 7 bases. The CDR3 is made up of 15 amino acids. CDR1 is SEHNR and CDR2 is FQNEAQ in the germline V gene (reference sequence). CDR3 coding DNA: TGTTCCAGCAGCTTAGGAGGGCCAGGGGGCTACGAGCAGTACTTC. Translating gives CSSSLGGPGGYEQYF. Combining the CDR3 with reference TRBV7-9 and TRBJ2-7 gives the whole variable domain DTGVSQNPRHKITKRGQNVTFRCDPISEHNRLYWYRQTLGQGPEFLTYFQNEAQLEKSRLLSDRFSAERPKGSFSTLEIQRTEQGDSAMYLCSSSLGGPGGYEQYFGPGTRLTVT.

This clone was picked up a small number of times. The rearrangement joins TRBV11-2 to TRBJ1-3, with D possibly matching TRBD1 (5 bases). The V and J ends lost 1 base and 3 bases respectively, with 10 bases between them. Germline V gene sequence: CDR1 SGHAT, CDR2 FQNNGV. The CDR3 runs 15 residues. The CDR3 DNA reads TGTGCCAGCAGCTTAGGGCAGGGTTTTGGAAACACCATATATTTT. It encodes CASSLGQGFGNTIYF.

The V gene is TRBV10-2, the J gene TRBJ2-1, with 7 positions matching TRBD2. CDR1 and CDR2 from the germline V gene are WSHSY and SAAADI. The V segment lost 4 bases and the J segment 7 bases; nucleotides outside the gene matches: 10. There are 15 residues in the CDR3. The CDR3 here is CASSAGLGVLNEQFF. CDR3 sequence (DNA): TGCGCCAGCAGTGCTGGACTAGGGGTCCTGAATGAGCAGTTCTTC.

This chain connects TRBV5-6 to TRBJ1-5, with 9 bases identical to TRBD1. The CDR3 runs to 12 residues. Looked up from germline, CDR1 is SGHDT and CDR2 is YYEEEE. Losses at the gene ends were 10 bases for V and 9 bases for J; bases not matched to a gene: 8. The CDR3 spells CAWTGESGPQHF. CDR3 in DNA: TGTGCCTGGACAGGGGAGAGCGGGCCCCAGCATTTT.

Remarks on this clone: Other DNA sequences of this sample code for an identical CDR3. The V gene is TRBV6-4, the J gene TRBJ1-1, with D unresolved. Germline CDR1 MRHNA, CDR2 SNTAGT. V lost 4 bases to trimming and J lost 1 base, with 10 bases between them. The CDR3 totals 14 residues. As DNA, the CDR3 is TGTGCCAGCAGTGCTAGTCCGGGGAACACTGAAGCTTTCTTT. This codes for CASSASPGNTEAFF.

The CDR3 nucleotides read TGTGCCAGCAGTTACACCGGACAGGGAAAAGGGTCACCCCTCCACTTT. Its protein product is CASSYTGQGKGSPLHF. The chain recombines TRBV6-5 with TRBJ1-6; 8 positions agree with TRBD1. CDR1 and CDR2 from the germline V gene are MNHEY and SVGAGI. Trimming took 2 bases from V and 10 from J; bases not matched to a gene: 10. CDR3 length: 16 residues.

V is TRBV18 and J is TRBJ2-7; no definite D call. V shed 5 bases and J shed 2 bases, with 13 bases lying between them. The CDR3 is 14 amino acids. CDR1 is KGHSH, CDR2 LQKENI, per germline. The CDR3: CASSRTVFPYEQYF. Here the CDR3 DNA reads TGTGCCAGCTCAAGAACGGTTTTTCCCTACGAGCAGTACTTC.

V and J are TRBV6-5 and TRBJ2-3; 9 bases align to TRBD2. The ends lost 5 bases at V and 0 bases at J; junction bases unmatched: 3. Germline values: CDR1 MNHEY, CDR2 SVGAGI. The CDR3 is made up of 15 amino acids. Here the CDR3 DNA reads TGTGCCAGCAGTCAGCGGGGGGAAAGCACAGATACGCAGTATTTT. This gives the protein CASSQRGESTDTQYF.

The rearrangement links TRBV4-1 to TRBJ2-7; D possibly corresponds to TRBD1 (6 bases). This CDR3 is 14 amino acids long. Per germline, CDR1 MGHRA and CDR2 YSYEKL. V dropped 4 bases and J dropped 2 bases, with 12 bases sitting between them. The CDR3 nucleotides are TGCGCCAGCAGCCCAGGGGTCCGTCCCTACGAGCAGTACTTC. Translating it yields CASSPGVRPYEQYF.

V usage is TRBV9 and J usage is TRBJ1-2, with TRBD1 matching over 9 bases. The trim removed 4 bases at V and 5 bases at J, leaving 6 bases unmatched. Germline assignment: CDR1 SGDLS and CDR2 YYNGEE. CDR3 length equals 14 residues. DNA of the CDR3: TGTGCCAGCAGCCGTGACAGGGGGGCTTATGGCTACACCTTC. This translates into CASSRDRGAYGYTF.